Listed below are T cell receptor beta chains from one sample, sequenced in a study of T-cell reconstitution after alpha-beta-depleted transplantation in children. TCRdb reprocessed the PCR reads with MiXCR, giving one entry per CDR3 protein. Of 300,000 to 350,000 distinct CDR3 sequences listed, 23% are singletons. Sample: PBMCs, mostly from graft donor cells, taken 180 days after TCRalphabeta/CD19-depleted stem cell transplant. These receptors all stem from a male patient younger than 18 who had a stem cell transplant for acute lymphoblastic leukemia, so the T cells may come from the graft donor. Both conserved end residues are part of each CDR3. Fields, in order: clone size, J gene, V gene, D gene, CDR3 protein, CDR3 DNA. A D gene is named only where the DNA matches it firmly. Clone size is given for some rows only: seen once, a few or many times, or a class if the clone is expanded.

>NA|TRBJ1-5|TRBV7-2|NA
CASSLYREINQPQHF
TGTGCCAGCAGTTTATACAGGGAGATCAATCAGCCCCAGCATTTT
>NA|TRBJ2-7|TRBV12-3/TRBV12-4|TRBD2
CASTQPGLAGGLYEQYF
TGTGCCAGCACCCAACCGGGACTAGCGGGAGGGCTCTACGAGCAGTACTTC
>many|TRBJ2-1|TRBV2|TRBD1
CASRLEQGRHEQFF
TGTGCCAGCAGGTTGGAACAGGGGAGACATGAGCAGTTCTTC
>NA|TRBJ2-3|TRBV19|TRBD2
CASSIERLAGADTQYF
TGTGCCAGTAGTATAGAACGGCTAGCGGGAGCAGATACGCAGTATTTT
>few|TRBJ2-7|TRBV7-9|NA
CASSLAGRGQRHYEQYF
TGTGCCAGCAGCTTAGCGGGCCGGGGCCAGAGGCATTACGAGCAGTACTTC
>few|TRBJ2-7|TRBV12-3/TRBV12-4|NA
CASTFGGRYYEQYF
TGTGCCAGCACCTTTGGCGGACGGTACTACGAGCAGTACTTC
>few|TRBJ2-2|TRBV7-9|TRBD2
CASQLAGNTGELFF
TGTGCCAGCCAGCTAGCGGGAAATACCGGGGAGCTGTTTTTT
>NA|TRBJ2-2|TRBV4-2|NA
CASSQDIHTVTGELFF
TGTGCCAGCAGCCAGGACATTCACACCGTTACCGGGGAGCTGTTTTTT
>NA|TRBJ2-7|TRBV10-3|TRBD1
CAIMRTGDNEQYF
TGTGCCATCATGAGGACAGGGGACAACGAGCAGTACTTC
>few|TRBJ2-1|TRBV11-1|TRBD2
CASSLIPSGGSSYNEQFF
TGTGCCAGCAGCTTGATACCTAGCGGGGGGAGCTCCTACAATGAGCAGTTCTTC
>NA|TRBJ1-2|TRBV6-5|TRBD1
CASSNRQGVNYGYTF
TGTGCCAGCAGTAACCGACAGGGGGTTAACTATGGCTACACCTTC
>few|TRBJ2-4|TRBV7-9|NA
CASSPDVLLAKNIQYF
TGTGCCAGCAGTCCGGACGTTCTACTAGCCAAAAACATTCAGTACTTC
>few|TRBJ2-1|TRBV10-1|NA
CASSPGNRNEQFF
TGCGCCAGCAGCCCAGGGAATAGGAATGAGCAGTTCTTC
>few|TRBJ2-1|TRBV5-1|TRBD1
CASSLGQGLNNEQFF
TGCGCCAGCAGCTTGGGACAGGGGCTAAACAATGAGCAGTTCTTC
>NA|TRBJ1-2|TRBV29-1|TRBD1
CSVVTGTEYGYTF
TGCAGCGTTGTGACCGGGACAGAATATGGCTACACCTTC
>few|TRBJ2-2|TRBV5-1|NA
CASSSPPGQLRNTGELFF
TGCGCCAGCAGCTCACCGCCGGGACAACTTCGAAACACCGGGGAGCTGTTTTTT
>many|TRBJ2-7|TRBV6-5|TRBD2
CASSPGLAGGYEQYF
TGTGCCAGCAGTCCCGGTCTAGCGGGAGGGTACGAGCAGTACTTC
>NA|TRBJ2-4|TRBV10-1|NA
CASSDKIAKNIQYF
TGCGCCAGCAGTGATAAGATAGCCAAAAACATTCAGTACTTC
>NA|TRBJ2-1|TRBV24-1|NA
CATSDGPSYNEQFF
TGTGCCACCAGTGACGGGCCCTCCTACAATGAGCAGTTCTTC
>NA|TRBJ2-3|TRBV12-3/TRBV12-4|TRBD2
CASSFSGPEDTQYF
TGTGCCAGCAGTTTTAGCGGGCCGGAAGATACGCAGTATTTT
>few|TRBJ2-6|TRBV29-1|NA
CSVTFAQVQGANVLTF
TGCAGCGTTACCTTCGCTCAGGTGCAAGGGGCCAACGTCCTGACTTTC
>few|TRBJ1-2|TRBV7-9|NA
CASRPTTYGYTF
TGTGCCAGCAGGCCAACCACCTATGGCTACACCTTC
>NA|TRBJ2-1|TRBV7-3|TRBD2
CASSVLRTSGVNYNEQFF
TGTGCCAGCAGCGTACTCCGGACTAGCGGGGTCAATTACAATGAGCAGTTCTTC